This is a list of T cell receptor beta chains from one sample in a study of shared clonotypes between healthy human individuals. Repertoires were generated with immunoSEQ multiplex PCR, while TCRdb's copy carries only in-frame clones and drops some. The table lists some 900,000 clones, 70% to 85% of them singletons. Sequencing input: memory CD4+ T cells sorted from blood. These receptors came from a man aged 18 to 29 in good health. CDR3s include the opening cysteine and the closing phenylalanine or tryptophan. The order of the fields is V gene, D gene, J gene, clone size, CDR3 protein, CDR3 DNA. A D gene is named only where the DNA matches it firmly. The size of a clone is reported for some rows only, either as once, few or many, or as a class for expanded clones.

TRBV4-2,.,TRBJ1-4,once,CASRGAGTLDEKLFF,TGTGCCAGCAGGGGGGCCGGGACGCTGGATGAAAAACTGTTTTTT
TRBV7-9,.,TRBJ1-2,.,CASSLGDRSANYGYTF,TGTGCCAGCAGCTTAGGGGACCGATCGGCTAACTATGGCTACACCTTC
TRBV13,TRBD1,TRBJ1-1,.,CASSPLRLNRGSEAFF,TGTGCCAGCAGCCCATTGCGATTAAACAGGGGATCTGAAGCTTTCTTT
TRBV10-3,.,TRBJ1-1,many,CAISEGGLLNTEAFF,TGTGCCATCAGTGAGGGGGGTTTGCTGAACACTGAAGCTTTCTTT
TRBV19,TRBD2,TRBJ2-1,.,CASSATSGSGNEQFF,TGTGCCAGTAGTGCCACTAGCGGGAGTGGAAATGAGCAGTTCTTC
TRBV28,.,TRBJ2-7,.,CASRGRSYEQYF,TGTGCCAGCAGGGGTCGCTCCTACGAGCAGTACTTC
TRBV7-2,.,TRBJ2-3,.,CASARPGTDTQYF,TGTGCCAGCGCCCGACCGGGCACAGATACGCAGTATTTT
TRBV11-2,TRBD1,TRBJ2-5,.,CASSLGDRGGHETQYF,TGTGCCAGCAGCTTAGGGGACAGGGGAGGGCACGAGACCCAGTACTTC
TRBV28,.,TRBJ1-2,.,CASSSGNRLGGYTF,TGTGCCAGCAGTTCCGGGAACAGGTTGGGAGGCTACACCTTC
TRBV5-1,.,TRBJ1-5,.,CASSIQSGKGQPQHF,TGCGCCAGCAGCATACAGAGCGGAAAGGGTCAGCCCCAGCATTTT
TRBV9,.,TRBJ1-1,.,CASSVKSNTEAFF,TGTGCCAGCAGCGTAAAGAGTAACACTGAAGCTTTCTTT
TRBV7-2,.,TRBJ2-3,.,CASSLISVDTQYF,TGTGCCAGCAGCTTGATCTCTGTCGATACGCAGTATTTT
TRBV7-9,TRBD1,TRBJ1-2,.,CASSRGQGYGYTF,TGTGCCAGCAGCCGGGGACAGGGGTATGGCTACACCTTC
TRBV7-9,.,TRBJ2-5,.,CASSKDQTQYF,TGTGCCAGCAGCAAGGACCAGACCCAGTACTTC
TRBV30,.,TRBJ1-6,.,CAYPSAGANSPLHF,TGTGCCTACCCCTCGGCAGGGGCTAATTCACCCCTCCACTTT
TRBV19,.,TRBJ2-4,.,CASTAGRNIQYF,TGTGCCAGTACCGCGGGGCGGAACATTCAGTACTTC
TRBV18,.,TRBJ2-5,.,CASSPNRASQETQYF,TGTGCCAGCTCACCAAACAGGGCGTCACAAGAGACCCAGTACTTC
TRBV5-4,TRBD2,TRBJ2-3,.,CASSRGLASSTDTQYF,TGTGCCAGCTCTCGCGGACTAGCGTCTAGCACAGATACGCAGTATTTT
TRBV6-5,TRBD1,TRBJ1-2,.,CASSYTDRGKNGYTF,TGTGCCAGCAGTTACACCGACAGGGGAAAAAATGGCTACACCTTC
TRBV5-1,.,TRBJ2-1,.,CASSLALPSYNEQFF,TGCGCCAGCAGTTTGGCCCTCCCTTCCTACAATGAGCAGTTCTTC